This entry lists 22 T cell receptor beta chains sequenced from one sample in a study of blood T cell repertoires in COVID-19. Clones were read by immunoSEQ multiplex PCR, and TCRdb kept only the in-frame ones, dropping some. The profile shows some 150,000 clones, approximately 85% of them singletons. The sample consisted of peripheral blood. The receptors were gathered from a man aged 45-60 years with acute or convalescent COVID-19.

J is TRBJ2-1 and V is TRBV7-3; 9 bases map to TRBD2. The CDR3 totals 15 residues. V shed 6 bases, J shed 0 bases, and the junction held 3 bases outside the gene matches. CDR1 and CDR2 (germline): SGHTA, FQGTGA. CDR3 sequence reads: CASSPAGGSYNEQFF. The CDR3 DNA reads as TGTGCCAGCAGTCCAGCGGGGGGCTCCTACAATGAGCAGTTCTTC.

The chain has TRBV5-8 and TRBJ1-5; no clear D. This CDR3 comprises 15 residues. Germline loops: CDR1 SGHTS, CDR2 YDEGEE. Trimming took 0 bases from V and 4 from J, leaving 11 bases between them. The CDR3 DNA reads as TGTGCCAGCAGCTTGGCCGGCGGCCCGAATCAGCCCCAGCATTTT. As protein: CASSLAGGPNQPQHF. Filled out from reference TRBV5-8 and TRBJ1-5, the complete variable domain reads EAGVTQSPTHLIKTRGQQATLRCSPISGHTSVYWYQQALGLGLQFLLWYDEGEERNRGNFPPRFSGRQFPNYSSELNVNALELEDSALYLCASSLAGGPNQPQHFGDGTRLSIL.

V is TRBV5-1 and J is TRBJ1-4; D remains ambiguous. Germline CDR1 and CDR2: SGHRS and YFSETQ. With 4 bases removed from V and 5 bases from J, the gap between germline ends came to 9 bases. The CDR3 length is 13 residues. In DNA, the CDR3 is TGCGCCAGCAGCATAGACGGGAATGAAAAACTGTTTTTT. This codes for CASSIDGNEKLFF.

V and J are TRBV2 and TRBJ2-7, with D perhaps TRBD2 (6 bases). The germline V gene has CDR1 SNHLY and CDR2 FYNNEI. With 7 bases removed from V and 7 bases from J, the gap between germline ends came to 11 bases. This CDR3 spans 11 amino acids. In DNA, the CDR3 is TGTGCCAGCACACGGGAGAGGGAGCAGTACTTC. It translates to CASTREREQYF.

The genes are TRBV11-3 and TRBJ2-3; 7 bases fit TRBD2. Germline trimming cut 0 bases from V and 2 bases from J; bases unmatched to any gene: 2. Germline loops: CDR1 SGHNT, CDR2 YENEEA. The CDR3 runs to 15 residues. As DNA, the CDR3 is TGTGCCAGCAGCTTAGAGGGACTACCCACAGATACGCAGTATTTT. Protein product: CASSLEGLPTDTQYF.

The chain uses TRBV27 and TRBJ1-5; 10 positions match TRBD1. The ends lost 2 bases at V and 0 bases at J; junction bases unmatched: 7. This CDR3 spans 18 amino acids. Per germline, CDR1 MNHEY and CDR2 SMNVEV (reference sequence). The CDR3 here is CASSLNYGTGASNQPQHF. CDR3 bases: TGTGCCAGCAGTTTAAATTATGGGACAGGGGCTAGCAATCAGCCCCAGCATTTT.

This chain uses TRBV18 with TRBJ1-1; 7 nucleotides match TRBD1. The CDR3 loop spans 15 amino acids. J was trimmed by 4 bases and V by 3 bases; bases with no gene match: 8. The germline V gene has CDR1 KGHSH and CDR2 LQKENI. The CDR3 DNA follows: TGTGCCAGCTCACCTCGGACAGGAGGCGTCACTGAAGCTTTCTTT. This gives the protein CASSPRTGGVTEAFF.

This clone was detected only a few times. The V and J genes are TRBV6-6 and TRBJ1-5, with TRBD1 as a possible D gene (6 bases). The V gene lost 7 bases and the J gene lost 7 bases, with 14 bases spanning the gap. Germline V gives CDR1 MNHNY, CDR2 SVGAGI (reference sequence). The CDR3 totals 13 residues. The CDR3 sequence is CASTLQGRQPQHF. In nucleotides, the CDR3 is TGTGCCAGCACCCTACAGGGAAGGCAGCCCCAGCATTTT.

The V and J genes are TRBV9 and TRBJ2-1; 11 nucleotides line up with TRBD2. V lost 4 bases to trimming and J lost 6 bases; unmatched junction nucleotides: 12. CDR1 and CDR2 from the germline V gene are SGDLS and YYNGEE. The CDR3 has 17 residues. Written as DNA, the CDR3 is TGTGCCAGCAGCCCCCGGGTTAGCGGGAGGGGGGTCAATGAGCAGTTCTTC. Protein: CASSPRVSGRGVNEQFF. Looking up the rest from reference TRBV9 and TRBJ2-1 gives the full variable domain: DSGVTQTPKHLITATGQRVTLRCSPRSGDLSVYWYQQSLDQGLQFLIQYYNGEERAKGNILERFSAQQFPDLHSELNLSSLELGDSALYFCASSPRVSGRGVNEQFFGPGTRLTVL.

This clone was observed once. CDR3 DNA: TGTGCCATGGGACTAGCGGACAATGAGCAGTTCTTC. This sequence encodes CAMGLADNEQFF. The rearrangement joins TRBV10-3 to TRBJ2-1; 11 positions agree with TRBD2. The junction had 0 bases not matched to a gene; V was cut back by 9 bases and J by 5 bases. Germline CDR1 ENHRY, CDR2 SYGVKD. There are 12 residues in the CDR3.

The table lists this clone with a few counts. J is TRBJ2-7 and V is TRBV7-8, with a possible D match to TRBD2 (7 bases). The CDR3 consists of 16 residues. Germline V gives CDR1 SGHVS, CDR2 FQNEAQ. Trimming stripped 1 base from V and 3 bases from J, with 16 bases between. The CDR3 DNA reads TGTGCCAGCAGCTTAGAGGGGGGAGGGAGGATCTACGAGCAGTACTTC. This translates into CASSLEGGGRIYEQYF.

The chain combines TRBV24-1 with TRBJ2-7; D is perhaps TRBD1 (6 bases). V lost 1 base and J 7 bases, leaving 7 bases between the germline ends. The germline V gene encodes CDR1 KGHDR and CDR2 SFDVKD. The CDR3 runs 12 residues. CDR3 in DNA: TGTGCCACCAGTGATTTTACAGGGGAGCAGTACTTC. Amino acid sequence: CATSDFTGEQYF.

This chain connects TRBV7-9 to TRBJ1-2; no clear D gene. CDR3 length: 12 residues. Trimming stripped 4 bases from V and 3 bases from J, with 6 bases between. Germline V gives CDR1 SEHNR, CDR2 FQNEAQ (reference sequence). Here the CDR3 DNA reads TGTGCCAGCAGCTCAGTGGACTATGGCTACACCTTC. Protein: CASSSVDYGYTF.

The J gene is TRBJ1-1, the V gene TRBV10-3, with unresolved D. CDR1 is ENHRY, CDR2 SYGVKD, per germline. The CDR3 has 13 amino acids. Deletions cut 11 bases from V and 10 bases from J, with 23 bases between. CDR3 coding DNA: TGTGCCTCCGAATCGGAGCGGGATGCGGGAGCTTTCTTT. Encoded protein: CASESERDAGAFF.

V and J are TRBV29-1 and TRBJ1-1, with D possibly TRBD1 on 6 matching bases. Germline loops: CDR1 SQVTM, CDR2 ANQGSEA. V was cut by 4 bases and J by 4 bases, with 16 bases left in between. This CDR3 has 14 amino acids. CDR3 DNA sequence: TGCAGCGTTGGAGGGGGTACCTTGTCCACTGAAGCTTTCTTT. It is translated as CSVGGGTLSTEAFF.

About this clone: Other DNA sequences within the sample encode an identical CDR3. The rearrangement joins TRBV18 to TRBJ1-6; TRBD1 matches at 7 bases. Germline CDR1 reads KGHSH; CDR2 reads LQKENI. The ends lost 3 bases at V and 6 bases at J; junction bases unmatched: 2. The CDR3 runs to 14 residues. The CDR3 reads CASSPRDSNSPLHF. The CDR3 DNA sequence: TGTGCCAGCTCACCCCGGGACAGTAATTCACCCCTCCACTTT.

As to this clone: The junction departs from the called germline gene at one end, perhaps through a read error. The chain joins TRBV10-3 to TRBJ2-1; D is perhaps TRBD1 (7 bases). The CDR3 consists of 13 residues. Germline V gene sequence: CDR1 ENHRY, CDR2 SYGVKD. The CDR3 coding sequence is TGTGCGATCAGGGGGGCGCAGGACAATGAGCAGTTCTTC. Its protein product is CAIRGAQDNEQFF.

The CDR3 DNA reads TGTGCCAGCAGTTCTAGACCGAACACTGAAGCTTTCTTT. It codes for CASSSRPNTEAFF. This chain connects TRBV12-3 or TRBV12-4 to TRBJ1-1; no clear D. The CDR3 runs 13 residues. V was cut by 4 bases and J by 1 base, with 7 bases left in between.

J is TRBJ2-5 and V is TRBV6-2 or TRBV6-3; the match to TRBD2 covers 8 bases. Germline assignment: CDR1 MNHEY and CDR2 SVGEGT. The V and J ends lost 2 bases and 8 bases, in that order; junction bases with no gene match: 13. This CDR3 is 16 amino acids long. The CDR3 DNA follows: TGTGCCAGCAGTTACGGGCGGGGGGCCCCGCGGGATACCCAGTACTTC. Protein product: CASSYGRGAPRDTQYF.

In its sample, this clone was seen once. This chain connects TRBV28 to TRBJ1-6; the D gene is possibly TRBD1 (5 bases). Germline CDR1 is MDHEN and CDR2 is SYDVKM. Trimming cost V 7 bases and J 6 bases, with 7 bases left between them. The CDR3 sequence is 12 residues long. DNA of the CDR3: TGTGCCAGCACCAGGGTTAATTCACCCCTCCACTTT. The encoded protein is CASTRVNSPLHF.

J is TRBJ2-7 and V is TRBV5-1; 10 bases line up with TRBD1. Germline CDR1 reads SGHRS; CDR2 reads YFSETQ. The CDR3 loop spans 15 amino acids. Trimming cost V 2 bases and J 5 bases; bases outside gene matches: 7. The CDR3: CASSFFGTGVNEQYF. As DNA, the CDR3 is TGCGCCAGCAGCTTTTTCGGGACAGGGGTCAACGAGCAGTACTTC.

The chain joins TRBV9 to TRBJ1-2; 9 nucleotides agree with TRBD1. The CDR3 spans 13 residues. With 3 bases clipped from V and 4 bases from J, the junction kept 1 base outside the gene matches. Germline V CDR1 and CDR2: SGDLS, YYNGEE. CDR3 in DNA: TGTGCCAGCAGCGGACAGGGGGGCTATGGCTACACCTTC. Protein product: CASSGQGGYGYTF. Together with reference TRBV9 and TRBJ1-2, the CDR3 gives the full variable domain: DSGVTQTPKHLITATGQRVTLRCSPRSGDLSVYWYQQSLDQGLQFLIQYYNGEERAKGNILERFSAQQFPDLHSELNLSSLELGDSALYFCASSGQGGYGYTFGSGTRLTVV.